This T cell receptor (beta chain) stems from a study of identical twins. Study outcomes and limitations: Weaker excess twin sharing was seen among beta out-of-frame sequences.

This clonotype was observed a handful of times. Its target is not known. The CDR3 has 16 residues. V lost 1 base, J lost 5 bases, and 6 bases stayed unmatched. Unique molecular identifiers were present on the cDNA, which also gained a universal primer site by template switching. MiXCR was run by TCRdb on the 5' RACE reads, yielding one entry per CDR3 protein. Counted here are fewer than 500,000 distinct CDR3 sequences, 20% to 25% occurring once; the ten biggest clones make up approximately 2.9%. Separately, the same data were catalogued under a study of T cells expressing NK-cell markers.

Specimen: CD4+ T cells sorted from blood. The sequence derives from a woman under 30 in good health. The chain carries TRBV12-3 or TRBV12-4 and TRBJ1-4, with TRBD1 matching 8 bases. The CDR3 protein is CASSLGWNRGNEKLFF. CDR3 DNA: TGTGCCAGCAGTTTAGGGTGGAACAGGGGGAATGAAAAACTGTTTTTT.